A single sample gave rise to the 2 T cell receptor beta chains below, sequenced in a study of T cell responses to AZD1222 COVID-19 vaccine. TCRdb keeps only in-frame clones here, not all; method: immunoSEQ multiplex PCR. The repertoire holds around 130,000 clones, with roughly nine tenths as singletons. Sequences were derived from peripheral blood, sampled on day 0 of AZD1222 vaccination. These receptors were collected from an adult in good health.

The chain is built from TRBV7-2 and TRBJ1-4; D is uncertain. Germline lookup yields CDR1 SGHTA and CDR2 FQGNSA. Trimming took 1 base from V and 7 from J, leaving 16 bases between them. The CDR3 has 16 amino acids. CDR3 in amino acids: CASSLEWVEEGEKLFF. DNA for the CDR3: TGTGCCAGCAGCTTAGAGTGGGTTGAGGAGGGTGAAAAACTGTTTTTT.

V is TRBV6-5 and J is TRBJ1-6; tentative D call: TRBD1 (5 bases). V gave up 3 bases and J gave up 6 bases, with 12 bases separating them. This CDR3 spans 15 amino acids. The germline V gene has CDR1 MNHEY and CDR2 SVGAGI. The CDR3 coding sequence is TGTGCCAGCAGTTATCGACGGCAGGGTAATTCACCCCTCCACTTT. This translates into CASSYRRQGNSPLHF.